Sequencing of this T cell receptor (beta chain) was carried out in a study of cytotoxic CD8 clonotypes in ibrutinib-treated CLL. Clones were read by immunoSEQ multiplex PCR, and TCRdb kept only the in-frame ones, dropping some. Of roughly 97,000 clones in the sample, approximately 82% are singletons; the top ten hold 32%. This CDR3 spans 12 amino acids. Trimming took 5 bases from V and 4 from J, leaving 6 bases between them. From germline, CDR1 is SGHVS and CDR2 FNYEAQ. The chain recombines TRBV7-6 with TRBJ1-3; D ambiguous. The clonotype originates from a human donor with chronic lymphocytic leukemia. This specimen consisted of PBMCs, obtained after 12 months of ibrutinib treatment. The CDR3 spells CASSTGGNTIYF. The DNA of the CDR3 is TGTGCCAGCAGCACCGGGGGAAACACCATATATTTT.